Shown below are 7 T cell receptor beta chains from a single sample sequenced in a study of PD-1 blockade in classical Hodgkin lymphoma. All patients experienced relapse after autologous stem cell transplantation, and brentuximab vedotin exposure was variable. Measured with immunoSEQ multiplex PCR; TCRdb has only the in-frame clones, and not every one. The sample contains 95,000 or so clones, roughly 88% of which appear only once. The sequencing here drew on peripheral blood mononuclear cells (PBMCs), taken at baseline. The receptor source for this set is a human donor with classical Hodgkin lymphoma.

The CDR3 region has the DNA TGTGCCAGCAGTTACTCATCATCGAGCGGCACAGATACGCAGTATTTT. This translates into CASSYSSSSGTDTQYF. The V call is TRBV6-5, the J call TRBJ2-3; D is ambiguous. The CDR3 runs to 16 residues. The germline gives CDR1 MNHEY, CDR2 SVGAGI. V was clipped by 0 bases and J by 1 base, with 11 bases between them.

The V and J genes are TRBV5-6 and TRBJ1-2, with D unclear. The CDR3 is 12 amino acids. The V and J ends lost 3 bases and 0 bases respectively, with 3 bases between them. CDR1 SGHDT and CDR2 YYEEEE come from the germline V gene. The CDR3 reads CASSSTNYGYTF. The CDR3 DNA reads TGTGCCAGCAGCTCGACTAACTATGGCTACACCTTC.

V gene TRBV5-6 combines with J gene TRBJ2-5; D gene unclear. From germline, CDR1 is SGHDT and CDR2 YYEEEE. The V gene lost 2 bases and the J gene lost 5 bases, with 13 bases spanning the gap. This CDR3 is built from 14 residues. CDR3 amino acids: CASSFAAYGETQYF. CDR3 nucleotides: TGTGCCAGCAGCTTTGCGGCCTATGGGGAGACCCAGTACTTC.

The V call is TRBV5-1, the J call TRBJ1-6; D uncertain. The germline gives CDR1 SGHRS, CDR2 YFSETQ. CDR3 size: 13 residues. V was shortened by 0 bases and J by 4 bases, with 2 bases between the two germline ends. CDR3 loop: CASSLDYNSPLHF. CDR3 bases: TGCGCCAGCAGCTTGGATTATAATTCACCCCTCCACTTT.

The chain uses TRBV5-1 and TRBJ2-3, with 8 positions matching TRBD2. The CDR3 is 14 residues long. The germline gives CDR1 SGHRS, CDR2 YFSETQ. The V and J ends lost 0 bases and 10 bases, in that order; junction bases with no gene match: 7. The CDR3 coding sequence is TGCGCCAGCAGCTTGGTTACGGGGGGGCGATCGCAGTATTTT. Translated, it gives CASSLVTGGRSQYF.

The V and J genes are TRBV7-8 and TRBJ2-7; 7 bases line up with TRBD2. The germline V gene has CDR1 SGHVS and CDR2 FQNEAQ. The V and J ends lost 2 bases and 6 bases, in that order; junction bases with no gene match: 10. The CDR3 has 15 residues. The CDR3 nucleotides are TGTGCCAGCAGCTTAAACTTCGGCGGGAGTGGCGAGCAGTACTTC. Its translation is CASSLNFGGSGEQYF. Based on the CDR3 plus reference TRBV7-8 and TRBJ2-7, the full variable domain is GAGVSQSPRYKVAKRGQDVALRCDPISGHVSLFWYQQALGQGPEFLTYFQNEAQLDKSGLPSDRFFAERPEGSVSTLKIQRTQQEDSAVYLCASSLNFGGSGEQYFGPGTRLTVT.

The chain employs TRBV9 and TRBJ2-7; no clear D. This CDR3 spans 13 amino acids. V was clipped by 3 bases and J by 0 bases, with 7 bases between them. Germline values: CDR1 SGDLS, CDR2 YYNGEE. The CDR3 sequence is CASSAAPSYEQYF. The CDR3 DNA sequence: TGTGCCAGCAGCGCGGCACCCTCCTACGAGCAGTACTTC.